Detailed here is one T cell receptor beta chain. Its specificity is unknown. Arm-PCR of CDR3 regions and iRepertoire HTBI primers were used to build TCR beta libraries. Authors' methods: Sequenced samples collectively carried under 75 TRBV and 15 or so TRBJ segments. TCRdb redid the calling of the multiplex PCR reads with MiXCR, one entry per CDR3 protein. TCRdb's processing, not the study's, gives the V and J calls here. The table lists fewer than 400,000 distinct CDR3 sequences, over 15% of them singletons, with roughly 35% in the top ten. The entry originates in a study of regulatory T cells in long-lasting Graves disease. Study context: Prior antithyroid drug treatment in newly diagnosed Graves' patients lasted under 3 months.

Documented time point: newly diagnosed GD, antithyroid drugs for less than 3 months. From PBMCs, RNA was extracted and then used to make the TCR library. The V end was cut by 1 base, the J end by 3 bases, with 10 bases between. The CDR3 extends over 14 amino acids. The germline V gene has CDR1 DFQATT and CDR2 SNEGSKA (reference sequence). The study, taken as a whole, reports: It was in persistent disease that TRBV28, TRBJ1-2 and TRBJ2-5 were favored. The small sample size may have reduced accuracy.

J is TRBJ1-5 and V is TRBV20-1, with D unresolved. The source was peripheral blood mononuclear cells (PBMCs), collected at new diagnosis, from a patient treated with antithyroid drugs. This receptor was taken from a female donor with Graves disease. CDR3 bases: TGCAGTGCTAGAGCCCCGGCAAACAATCAGCCCCAGCATTTT. This translates into CSARAPANNQPQHF.